This T cell receptor (beta chain) was captured in a study of cytomegalovirus exposure and HLA in healthy donors. Study-level information: Of the donors genotyped, several hundred in all, around 77% fell in the Caucasian-associated ancestry cluster.

As for this clone: The antigen is undetermined.

This PCR relied on a set of 60 Vbeta primers and 13 Jbeta primers. Sequencing used immunoSEQ multiplex PCR; TCRdb keeps in-frame clones, though not all of them. The sample lists around 91,000 clones, 64% occurring once. Findings and limits, study-wide: The study flagged some 170 TCR beta chains as cytomegalovirus-associated. When analyzed later, a missense DCLRE1C variant was found to be linked to TCR beta V- and J-gene trimming.

From germline, CDR1 is MGHRA and CDR2 YSYEKL. V gave up 3 bases and J gave up 0 bases, with 10 bases separating them. CDR3 length: 15 amino acids. Sample: PBMCs. The origin of this receptor is a man in his 60s in good health and CMV-seronegative. The chain employs TRBV4-1 and TRBJ2-3; D not certain. DNA for the CDR3: TGCGCCAGCAGCCAGTGGCAGTCTAGCACAGATACGCAGTATTTT. Its protein is CASSQWQSSTDTQYF.